These 30 T cell receptor beta chains originate from one sample sequenced in a study of CD8+ T cells in alopecia areata. As to treatment: oral pan-JAK inhibitor, 5-10 mg twice daily. Investigators isolated RNA and reverse transcribed it into cDNA to act as the sequencing template. Profiling relied on immunoSEQ multiplex PCR, and the TCRdb table lists in-frame clones only, not all of them. The data contain some 130,000 clones, 53% of them singletons. Sequencing used CD4+ T cells sorted from blood, obtained at week 4, from a patient treated with tofacitinib. These receptors all come from a human donor with alopecia areata.

This clone was counted between two and nine times. The rearrangement uses TRBV5-1 and TRBJ2-5; possibly TRBD2 for D (6 bases). Germline CDR1 and CDR2: SGHRS and YFSETQ. The CDR3 is 14 amino acids. V was clipped by 0 bases and J by 5 bases, with 11 bases between them. CDR3 nucleotide sequence: TGCGCCAGCAGCTTGGCGGGCGGGGACGAGACCCAGTACTTC. Translation: CASSLAGGDETQYF.

This chain links TRBV11-2 with TRBJ1-6; D is perhaps TRBD1 (6 bases). This CDR3 spans 15 amino acids. Trimming cost V 5 bases and J 3 bases, with 11 bases left between them. Germline loops: CDR1 SGHAT, CDR2 FQNNGV. CDR3 DNA sequence: TGTGCCAGCAGCGTATCAGGGGACTATAATTCACCCCTCCACTTT. Its protein is CASSVSGDYNSPLHF.

This clone was seen ten or more times. The rearrangement links TRBV9 to TRBJ1-2; no clear D. The CDR3 has 14 amino acids. V lost 0 bases to trimming and J lost 3 bases, with 9 bases between them. From germline, CDR1 is SGDLS and CDR2 YYNGEE. The CDR3 DNA is TGTGCCAGCAGCGTAGCCCCGATCGACTATGGCTACACCTTC. This gives the protein CASSVAPIDYGYTF. Full variable domain (outside the CDR3, taken from reference TRBV9 and TRBJ1-2): DSGVTQTPKHLITATGQRVTLRCSPRSGDLSVYWYQQSLDQGLQFLIQYYNGEERAKGNILERFSAQQFPDLHSELNLSSLELGDSALYFCASSVAPIDYGYTFGSGTRLTVV.

A note on this clone: The identical CDR3 is also encoded by other nucleotide sequences in the sample. This rearrangement joins TRBV29-1 to TRBJ2-1; D gene unclear. The V and J ends lost 5 bases and 4 bases respectively, with 6 bases between them. The CDR3 has 11 amino acids. Germline V CDR1 and CDR2: SQVTM, ANQGSEA. The CDR3 here is CSVLSYNEQFF. For the CDR3, the DNA is TGCAGCGTTCTAAGTTACAATGAGCAGTTCTTC.

The genes are TRBV5-1 and TRBJ1-1, with 7 positions matching TRBD1. Germline CDR1 and CDR2: SGHRS and YFSETQ. Trimming removed 2 bases from V and 3 bases from J; junction bases left unmatched: 4. The CDR3 consists of 14 residues. Here the CDR3 DNA reads TGCGCCAGCAGCTTTAGGGGGCAGGACACTGAAGCTTTCTTT. The encoded protein is CASSFRGQDTEAFF.

This clone is a singleton in its sample. This sequence joins TRBV20-1 and TRBJ1-2, with 7 bases that match TRBD1. Germline values: CDR1 DFQATT, CDR2 SNEGSKA (reference sequence). Unmatched junction bases numbered 6, after V lost 6 bases and J lost 8 bases. The CDR3 runs 11 residues. In nucleotides, the CDR3 is TGCAGTGCAAACAGGGGTGGGGGCTACACCTTC. It is translated as CSANRGGGYTF.

Written as DNA, the CDR3 is TGCAGCGTATCCGGACAGGGGGCGACTAACTATGGCTACACCTTC. Its protein product is CSVSGQGATNYGYTF. This chain joins TRBV29-1 and TRBJ1-2; 11 bases fit TRBD1. V trimming: 6 bases; J trimming: 0 bases; junction bases outside the gene matches: 6. Per the germline V gene, CDR1 is SQVTM and CDR2 is ANQGSEA. The CDR3 length is 15 residues.

This clone was observed a few times. The V call is TRBV29-1, the J call TRBJ1-1, with 8 bases aligning to TRBD1. The CDR3 spans 13 residues. The germline V gene encodes CDR1 SQVTM and CDR2 ANQGSEA. Trimming at V came to 8 bases and at J to 5 bases, leaving 10 bases not matched to a gene. CDR3 region: CSTRTGPKTEAFF. CDR3 in DNA: TGCAGCACCCGGACAGGGCCGAAGACTGAAGCTTTCTTT.

This chain uses TRBV7-8 with TRBJ2-7, with TRBD2 identical over 7 bases. CDR1 SGHVS and CDR2 FQNEAQ come from the germline V gene. J gave up 0 bases and V 3 bases, and 2 bases lay outside the gene matches. The CDR3 has 14 amino acids. The CDR3 sequence: CASSFSGSSYEQYF. Written as DNA, the CDR3 is TGTGCCAGCAGCTTTAGCGGGTCCTCCTACGAGCAGTACTTC. The entire variable domain, with the rest obtained from reference TRBV7-8 and TRBJ2-7, is as follows: GAGVSQSPRYKVAKRGQDVALRCDPISGHVSLFWYQQALGQGPEFLTYFQNEAQLDKSGLPSDRFFAERPEGSVSTLKIQRTQQEDSAVYLCASSFSGSSYEQYFGPGTRLTVT.

The genes are TRBV10-1 and TRBJ1-3, with a weak D call TRBD1 (6 bases). This CDR3 is built from 14 residues. The V end lost 3 bases, the J end lost 4 bases, and 10 bases lay between the germline ends. The V gene's germline CDR1 is WNHNN and CDR2 SYGVQD (reference sequence). CDR3 sequence: CASSEGQLGNTIYF. The CDR3 DNA is TGCGCCAGCAGTGAAGGACAGCTGGGAAACACCATATATTTT.

The CDR3 reads CASSLSYGNEQFF. The CDR3 DNA reads TGTGCCAGCAGCTTAAGTTATGGCAATGAGCAGTTCTTC. This sequence joins TRBV7-3 and TRBJ2-1; D not resolved. In germline, CDR1 is SGHTA, CDR2 FQGTGA. The CDR3 has 13 amino acids. The V gene lost 1 base and the J gene lost 6 bases, with 7 bases spanning the gap. The complete variable domain, with remaining parts taken from reference TRBV7-3 and TRBJ2-1, reads GAGVSQTPSNKVTEKGKYVELRCDPISGHTALYWYRQSLGQGPEFLIYFQGTGAADDSGLPNDRFFAVRPEGSVSTLKIQRTERGDSAVYLCASSLSYGNEQFFGPGTRLTVL.

J is TRBJ2-7 and V is TRBV4-1, with 7 positions matching TRBD1. Per germline, CDR1 MGHRA and CDR2 YSYEKL. Losses at the gene ends were 10 bases for V and 0 bases for J; bases not matched to a gene: 12. The CDR3 totals 15 residues. CDR3 coding DNA: TGCGCCACCAGGACAGACAGGGTAAACTCCTACGAGCAGTACTTC. Translating it yields CATRTDRVNSYEQYF.

The chain carries TRBV5-1 and TRBJ2-7; the D is unclear. From germline, CDR1 is SGHRS and CDR2 YFSETQ. Trimming removed 0 bases at V and 2 bases at J, with 3 bases between. This CDR3 has 12 amino acids. CDR3 bases: TGCGCCAGCAGCTTGGAGCCCTACGAGCAGTACTTC. Translated: CASSLEPYEQYF.

The chain employs TRBV2 and TRBJ2-7; the match to TRBD2 covers 14 bases. V was clipped by 10 bases and J by 5 bases; unmatched bases: 13. The CDR3 has 16 amino acids. Germline V gene sequence: CDR1 SNHLY, CDR2 FYNNEI. This chain's CDR3 is CAIQGLAGVVSHEQYF. The DNA for the CDR3 is TGTGCCATCCAGGGACTAGCGGGAGTGGTTAGCCACGAGCAGTACTTC. Drawing the rest from reference TRBV2 and TRBJ2-7, the complete variable domain is EPEVTQTPSHQVTQMGQEVILRCVPISNHLYFYWYRQILGQKVEFLVSFYNNEISEKSEIFDDQFSVERPDGSNFTLKIRSTKLEDSAMYFCAIQGLAGVVSHEQYFGPGTRLTVT.

The CDR3 sequence is CSVGVYGGKTDGYTF. The CDR3 DNA is TGCAGCGTTGGTGTTTACGGAGGAAAAACGGATGGCTACACCTTC. The gene calls are TRBV29-1 and TRBJ1-2; no reliable D call. V shed 4 bases and J shed 6 bases, with 21 bases lying between them. CDR1 is SQVTM and CDR2 is ANQGSEA in the germline V gene. The CDR3 totals 15 residues.

J is TRBJ2-3 and V is TRBV7-9, with D maybe TRBD2 (6 bases). V lost 1 base and J 2 bases, leaving 13 bases between the germline ends. Looked up from germline, CDR1 is SEHNR and CDR2 is FQNEAQ (reference sequence). This CDR3 has 16 residues. The CDR3 DNA is TGTGCCAGCAGCTTAGTCGCGGGACCTTCCACAGATACGCAGTATTTT. This sequence encodes CASSLVAGPSTDTQYF.

This rearrangement joins TRBV5-6 to TRBJ2-3; D call uncertain. The V gene's germline CDR1 is SGHDT and CDR2 YYEEEE. This CDR3 spans 13 amino acids. The V end lost 4 bases, the J end lost 6 bases, and 12 bases lay between the germline ends. CDR3 sequence: CASSPLGRDTQYF. CDR3 coding DNA: TGTGCCAGCAGCCCCCTAGGGCGTGATACGCAGTATTTT. The variable domain in full, with the rest retrieved from reference TRBV5-6 and TRBJ2-3, is DAGVTQSPTHLIKTRGQQVTLRCSPKSGHDTVSWYQQALGQGPQFIFQYYEEEERQRGNFPDRFSGHQFPNYSSELNVNALLLGDSALYLCASSPLGRDTQYFGPGTRLTVL.

J is TRBJ1-2 and V is TRBV29-1; D gene ambiguous. V was pared by 4 bases and J by 1 base, with 10 bases between. The CDR3 runs to 13 residues. Germline lookup yields CDR1 SQVTM and CDR2 ANQGSEA. CDR3 coding DNA: TGCAGCGTTGGGACCGCACTTAACTATGGCTACACCTTC. It is translated as CSVGTALNYGYTF. Drawing the rest from reference TRBV29-1 and TRBJ1-2, the complete variable domain is SAVISQKPSRDICQRGTSLTIQCQVDSQVTMMFWYRQQPGQSLTLIATANQGSEATYESGFVIDKFPISRPNLTFSTLTVSNMSPEDSSIYLCSVGTALNYGYTFGSGTRLTVV.

This clone was found a few times. The V and J genes are TRBV2 and TRBJ2-1; the D is unclear. Trimming took off 8 bases at V and 6 bases at J, with 11 bases between the two ends. Germline V gene lookup returns CDR1 SNHLY and CDR2 FYNNEI. The CDR3 runs 12 residues. In DNA, the CDR3 is TGTGCCAGCCGACGGGTGGGCAATGAGCAGTTCTTC. Amino acid sequence: CASRRVGNEQFF. Full variable domain (remainder filled in from reference TRBV2 and TRBJ2-1): EPEVTQTPSHQVTQMGQEVILRCVPISNHLYFYWYRQILGQKVEFLVSFYNNEISEKSEIFDDQFSVERPDGSNFTLKIRSTKLEDSAMYFCASRRVGNEQFFGPGTRLTVL.

CDR3 sequence (DNA): TGCAGCCTAGCCCGACAGGGAGGCACAGATACGCAGTATTTT. As protein: CSLARQGGTDTQYF. The chain is built from TRBV29-1 and TRBJ2-3, with 7 bases lining up with TRBD1. V trimming: 8 bases; J trimming: 1 base; junction bases outside the gene matches: 9. The germline V gene encodes CDR1 SQVTM and CDR2 ANQGSEA. The CDR3 covers 14 residues.

This chain links TRBV5-1 with TRBJ1-6; TRBD1 matches at 7 bases. Unmatched junction bases numbered 11, after V lost 5 bases and J lost 9 bases. Germline V gene lookup returns CDR1 SGHRS and CDR2 YFSETQ. This CDR3 comprises 15 residues. The CDR3 loop is CASSYNQGEVSPLHF. DNA for the CDR3: TGCGCCAGCAGTTATAATCAGGGGGAGGTTTCACCCCTCCACTTT.

This clone was seen a few times. The V call is TRBV7-9, the J call TRBJ2-5; 10 nucleotides align to TRBD2. The CDR3 runs 16 residues. Trimming removed 4 bases from V and 5 bases from J; junction bases left unmatched: 10. Germline-derived CDR1 and CDR2 are SEHNR and FQNEAQ (reference sequence). The CDR3 sequence is CASSSAGGPGRETQYF. DNA of the CDR3: TGTGCCAGCAGCTCAGCGGGAGGGCCCGGCCGTGAGACCCAGTACTTC.

This clone was observed a few times. The V and J genes are TRBV2 and TRBJ1-4; TRBD1 matches 7 bases. J lost 6 bases, V lost 4 bases, and 8 bases had no gene match. The germline V gene has CDR1 SNHLY and CDR2 FYNNEI. The CDR3 has 15 residues. DNA of the CDR3: TGTGCCAGCAGTGTACAGGGGCGCTCGGATGAAAAACTGTTTTTT. Its protein is CASSVQGRSDEKLFF.

This clone was detected only a few times. The genes are TRBV7-2 and TRBJ1-3; the D is unclear. The CDR3 length is 16 residues. Germline CDR1 reads SGHTA; CDR2 reads FQGNSA. V was clipped by 6 bases and J by 4 bases, with 19 bases between them. The CDR3 DNA follows: TGTGCCAGCAGTCCCACCGGGCCCCAAGGCGGAAACACCATATATTTT. Protein sequence: CASSPTGPQGGNTIYF.

This chain links TRBV30 with TRBJ2-1; no clear D gene. The CDR3 extends over 11 amino acids. Trimming stripped 3 bases from V and 7 bases from J, with 7 bases between. Germline assignment: CDR1 GTSNPN and CDR2 SVGIG (reference sequence). For the CDR3, the DNA is TGTGCCTGGAGCGAACGGAATGAGCAGTTCTTC. Its protein is CAWSERNEQFF. Using reference TRBV30 and TRBJ2-1 for the parts outside the CDR3, the full variable domain is SQTIHQWPATLVQPVGSPLSLECTVEGTSNPNLYWYRQAAGRGLQLLFYSVGIGQISSEVPQNLSASRPQDRQFILSSKKLLLSDSGFYLCAWSERNEQFFGPGTRLTVL.

The chain employs TRBV6-1 and TRBJ2-3; 11 bases agree with TRBD2. The CDR3 runs 17 residues. The V segment lost 1 base and the J segment 2 bases; nucleotides outside the gene matches: 5. The germline V gene has CDR1 MNHNS and CDR2 SASEGT. The CDR3 DNA reads as TGTGCCAGCAGTGAAGTGGCTAGCGGGGGGCCCACAGATACGCAGTATTTT. Translated, it gives CASSEVASGGPTDTQYF.

The chain is built from TRBV14 and TRBJ1-2; D is perhaps TRBD1 (5 bases). Germline loops: CDR1 SGHDN, CDR2 FVKESK. The CDR3 is 14 amino acids. V was pared by 0 bases and J by 4 bases, with 9 bases between. The DNA of the CDR3 is TGTGCCAGCAGCCAAGATAACAGGCTCTATGGCTACACCTTC. This gives the protein CASSQDNRLYGYTF. Variable domain in full (rest from reference TRBV14 and TRBJ1-2): EAGVTQFPSHSVIEKGQTVTLRCDPISGHDNLYWYRRVMGKEIKFLLHFVKESKQDESGMPNNRFLAERTGGTYSTLKVQPAELEDSGVYFCASSQDNRLYGYTFGSGTRLTVV.

This sequence joins TRBV7-3 and TRBJ2-3; D possibly uses TRBD1 or TRBD2 (5 bases each). Trimming took 5 bases from V and 6 from J, leaving 18 bases between them. CDR3 length: 15 residues. The germline CDR1 and CDR2 sequences are SGHTA and FQGTGA. The DNA for the CDR3 is TGTGCCAGCAGCGTAGGAAGGGGCCCGGGGGATACGCAGTATTTT. This encodes CASSVGRGPGDTQYF. Using reference TRBV7-3 and TRBJ2-3 for the parts outside the CDR3, the full variable domain is GAGVSQTPSNKVTEKGKYVELRCDPISGHTALYWYRQSLGQGPEFLIYFQGTGAADDSGLPNDRFFAVRPEGSVSTLKIQRTERGDSAVYLCASSVGRGPGDTQYFGPGTRLTVL.

V is TRBV10-1 and J is TRBJ2-3; TRBD2 matches at 7 bases. J gave up 5 bases and V 6 bases, and 8 bases lay outside the gene matches. The CDR3 loop spans 14 amino acids. CDR1 and CDR2 from the germline V gene are WNHNN and SYGVQD (reference sequence). The CDR3 region has the DNA TGCGCCAGCAGCCCAGCGGGGCCCCAAGATACGCAGTATTTT. The encoded protein is CASSPAGPQDTQYF.

This clone occurred once. V gene TRBV6-5 combines with J gene TRBJ1-5; D not resolved. This CDR3 contains 15 residues. Trimming left V 2 bases short and J 4 bases short, with 12 bases between. Germline values: CDR1 MNHEY, CDR2 SVGAGI. The chain's CDR3 is CASSYDPAGNQPQHF. The CDR3 DNA follows: TGTGCCAGCAGTTACGATCCGGCTGGGAATCAGCCCCAGCATTTT.